The T cell receptor beta chain described here comes from a study of Tregs in tolerant kidney transplant recipients. Recipients received nonmyeloablative bone marrow transplants from related graft donors, with transient mixed chimerism. Thawed PBMCs were FACS-sorted into unstimulated CD4+CD25+CD127- regulatory T cells, CD4+CD25- non-regulatory cells, CD4 and CD8 cells. General observations from the study: Nucleotide sequences could not be compared across some patients' samples due to primer changes. The most relevant donor-specific Treg TCRbeta repertoire apparently came from expansion with activated donor B cells.

The data were produced by immunoSEQ multiplex PCR, yet TCRdb's version contains in-frame clones alone and is incomplete. The sample records tens of thousands of clones, about 91% being singletons. As for this clone: Its specificity is not known. The same CDR3 is also encoded by other DNA sequences in this sample.

The TCR sequence derives from a human patient who received a combined kidney and bone marrow transplant. Some T cells may be supplied by the graft donor. The source material was CD4+ T cells from blood (PBMCs), sampled 24 months after the transplant.

CDR3 DNA sequence: TGTGCCAGCAGCCTCGGACAGGGAGACACCATATATTTT. It encodes CASSLGQGDTIYF. The rearrangement uses TRBV5-4 and TRBJ1-3, with 8 bases lining up with TRBD1. The CDR3 sequence is 13 residues long. From germline, CDR1 is SGHNT and CDR2 YYREEE (reference sequence). Trimming removed 4 bases from V and 8 bases from J; junction bases left unmatched: 5.